The sequence of this T cell receptor beta chain was determined in a study of blood T cell repertoires in COVID-19. Germline CDR1 reads SGHVS; CDR2 reads FQNEAQ. CDR3 length: 15 residues. The V gene lost 1 base and the J gene lost 0 bases, with 9 bases spanning the gap. Here immunoSEQ multiplex PCR was the method, and the copy in TCRdb shows in-frame clones only, minus some. This sample carries approximately 150,000 clones, 85% to 90% of them seen once, and the ten largest clones take less than 10%. The chain employs TRBV7-8 and TRBJ1-2, with D unresolved. Sequenced material: peripheral blood. The sequence came from a woman aged 45-60 years with active or convalescent COVID-19. The CDR3 protein is CASSLVGQPNYGYTF. The CDR3 DNA sequence: TGTGCCAGCAGCTTAGTGGGCCAGCCTAACTATGGCTACACCTTC.